This T cell receptor (beta chain) derives from a study of blood T cell repertoires in COVID-19. For the study at large: Samples representing acute and convalescent COVID-19 were sourced from the United States, Italy and Spain. Sources were T cells, B-cell-depleted T cells, or PBMCs; the material itself was cDNA or gDNA.

Per the original methods: How many nucleated cells were present was estimated from reference gene primer amplification. Repertoires were generated with immunoSEQ multiplex PCR, while TCRdb's copy carries only in-frame clones and drops some. The DNA was the basis for D and trimming; V, J and clone size are from that table. The data contain 90,000 to 100,000 clones, about 83% of them singletons. This clone was detected once. V lost 6 bases and J 4 bases, leaving 10 bases between the germline ends. This CDR3 is built from 13 residues. Germline CDR1 and CDR2: LNHDA and SQIVND (reference sequence). V is TRBV19 and J is TRBJ1-3; D unresolved. Source material: peripheral blood. The source is a man aged 70-80 years with active or convalescent COVID-19. Written as DNA, the CDR3 is TGTGCCAGTAGAGTGGGCGCGGGAAACACCATATATTTT. Residues: CASRVGAGNTIYF.